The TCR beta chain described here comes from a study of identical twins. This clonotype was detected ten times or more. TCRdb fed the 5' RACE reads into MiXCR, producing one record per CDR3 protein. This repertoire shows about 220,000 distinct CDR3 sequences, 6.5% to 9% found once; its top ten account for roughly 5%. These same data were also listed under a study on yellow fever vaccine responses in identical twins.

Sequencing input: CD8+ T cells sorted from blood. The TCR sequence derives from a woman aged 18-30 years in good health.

The CDR3 sequence: CASSLELAGFTGELFF. In nucleotides, the CDR3 is TGTGCCAGCAGCTTAGAACTAGCGGGATTTACCGGGGAGCTGTTTTTT. The chain has TRBV5-6 and TRBJ2-2; 10 bases map to TRBD2. This CDR3 spans 16 amino acids. With 2 bases clipped from V and 5 bases from J, the junction kept 6 bases outside the gene matches. Germline V CDR1 and CDR2: SGHDT, YYEEEE.